Listed here are 32 T cell receptor beta chains from one sample, sequenced in a study of blood T cell repertoires in COVID-19. Assay used: immunoSEQ multiplex PCR; TCRdb lists only in-frame clones, some missing. The table lists fewer than 200,000 clones, about 88% of them singletons. Material for sequencing was peripheral blood. Every receptor here comes from a man in his sixties with acute or convalescent COVID-19.

This clone was counted only a few times. The chain employs TRBV5-6 and TRBJ2-7; 8 positions agree with TRBD1. Losses at the gene ends were 5 bases for V and 0 bases for J; bases not matched to a gene: 7. Germline CDR1 reads SGHDT; CDR2 reads YYEEEE. This CDR3 comprises 15 residues. The CDR3 loop reads CASSYRGASSYEQYV. CDR3 in DNA: TGTGCCAGCAGTTACAGGGGGGCAAGCTCCTACGAGCAGTACGTC.

This clone has ten or more counts. The chain links TRBV28 to TRBJ2-1; 10 bases fit TRBD2. The CDR3 spans 16 residues. The germline gives CDR1 MDHEN, CDR2 SYDVKM. After removal of 4 bases from V and 5 bases from J, the junction contained 8 bases not matched to a gene. The CDR3 spells CASSSRTSGLNNEQFF. The CDR3 DNA follows: TGTGCCAGCAGTTCCAGGACTAGCGGCCTCAACAATGAGCAGTTCTTC.

This chain connects TRBV7-2 to TRBJ2-3; 14 nucleotides agree with TRBD2. Unmatched junction bases numbered 3, after V lost 4 bases and J lost 3 bases. The CDR3 runs 16 residues. Germline V gives CDR1 SGHTA, CDR2 FQGNSA. Here the CDR3 DNA reads TGTGCCAGCAGCTCGCGGACTAGCGGGAGGACAGATACGCAGTATTTT. Translation: CASSSRTSGRTDTQYF.

The chain links TRBV7-9 to TRBJ1-4; perhaps TRBD1 as D (6 bases). The CDR3 covers 15 residues. V was clipped by 2 bases and J by 12 bases, with 19 bases between them. Germline loops: CDR1 SEHNR, CDR2 FQNEAQ (reference sequence). The CDR3 spells CASSLLAAGGGQLFF. The CDR3 coding sequence is TGTGCCAGCAGCTTATTAGCCGCCGGGGGGGGGCAACTGTTTTTT.

V and J are TRBV6-1 and TRBJ2-7, with 10 bases identical to TRBD1. The CDR3 covers 15 residues. Per germline, CDR1 MNHNS and CDR2 SASEGT. The trim removed 3 bases at V and 0 bases at J, leaving 2 bases unmatched. The CDR3 coding sequence is TGTGCCAGCAGTGATCGGGACAGGGGCTCCTACGAGCAGTACGTC. Its protein is CASSDRDRGSYEQYV.

In its sample, this clone was seen a few times. The V call is TRBV24-1, the J call TRBJ1-2; D unclear. V was cut by 4 bases and J by 6 bases, with 5 bases left in between. CDR3 length equals 11 residues. Per germline, CDR1 KGHDR and CDR2 SFDVKD. The CDR3 coding sequence is TGTGCCACCAGTGACCCTCATGGCTACACCTTC. Its translation: CATSDPHGYTF.

This chain connects TRBV5-6 to TRBJ1-2; 10 nucleotides match TRBD1. The CDR3 length is 13 residues. Germline CDR1 reads SGHDT; CDR2 reads YYEEEE. V shed 4 bases, J shed 7 bases, and the junction held 4 bases outside the gene matches. This CDR3 is CASSRDRGSGYTF. The CDR3, as DNA: TGTGCCAGCAGCCGGGACAGGGGAAGTGGCTACACCTTC.

V and J are TRBV10-3 and TRBJ1-1; TRBD1 agrees at 9 bases. J was trimmed by 4 bases and V by 6 bases; bases with no gene match: 6. This CDR3 is built from 14 residues. Germline CDR1 is ENHRY and CDR2 is SYGVKD. For the CDR3, the DNA is TGTGCCATCAGGGAGGGGACAGGGTCCACTGAAGCTTTCTTT. Protein sequence: CAIREGTGSTEAFF.

This clone came up once. The V call is TRBV7-2, the J call TRBJ2-3, with D perhaps matching TRBD2 (6 bases). This CDR3 region has 16 residues. Trimming pared 4 bases from V and 1 base from J, leaving 15 bases between. Looked up from germline, CDR1 is SGHTA and CDR2 is FQGNSA. The CDR3 protein is CASSSPEGWGTDTQYF. The CDR3 nucleotides read TGTGCCAGCAGCTCGCCGGAGGGCTGGGGCACAGATACGCAGTATTTT. Combining the CDR3 with reference TRBV7-2 and TRBJ2-3 gives the whole variable domain GAGVSQSPSNKVTEKGKDVELRCDPISGHTALYWYRQSLGQGLEFLIYFQGNSAPDKSGLPSDRFSAERTGGSVSTLTIQRTQQEDSAVYLCASSSPEGWGTDTQYFGPGTRLTVL.

The chain uses TRBV18 and TRBJ2-2; a weak D match, TRBD1 (6 bases). From germline, CDR1 is KGHSH and CDR2 LQKENI. This CDR3 region has 16 residues. The V end was cut by 6 bases, the J end by 5 bases, with 19 bases between. The CDR3 nucleotides read TGTGCCAGCTCCCCTAACTCAGGGGTTCGGACCGGGGAGCTGTTTTTT. Residues: CASSPNSGVRTGELFF.

The chain uses TRBV2 and TRBJ1-5; possibly TRBD1 for D (6 bases). The V end was cut by 1 base, the J end by 4 bases, with 8 bases between. Germline V CDR1 and CDR2: SNHLY, FYNNEI. The CDR3 is made up of 14 amino acids. The CDR3 DNA sequence: TGTGCCAGCAGTGAAGGGACAGAAAATCAGCCCCAGCATTTT. This encodes CASSEGTENQPQHF.

The J gene is TRBJ2-2, the V gene TRBV3-1 (or the pseudogene TRBV3-2); 11 bases fit TRBD2. The CDR3 covers 17 residues. J gave up 7 bases and V 0 bases, and 7 bases lay outside the gene matches. Germline V gene data show CDR1 as LGHDT and CDR2 as YNNKEL (reference sequence). The chain's CDR3 is CASSQEFSGGADGELFF. The CDR3 region has the DNA TGTGCCAGCAGCCAAGAGTTTAGCGGGGGGGCGGACGGGGAGCTGTTTTTT.

This sequence joins TRBV27 and TRBJ2-5; tentatively, D is TRBD1 (7 bases). Germline V lookup: CDR1 MNHEY, CDR2 SMNVEV (reference sequence). Trimming shortened V by 1 base and J by 4 bases, and 13 bases separated the two germline ends. The CDR3 length is 15 residues. CDR3 in amino acids: CASSLYRQGGETQYF. DNA of the CDR3: TGTGCCAGCAGTTTATATCGACAGGGAGGAGAGACCCAGTACTTC.

This rearrangement joins TRBV4-1 to TRBJ1-3; a weak D match, TRBD1 (5 bases). This CDR3 has 15 amino acids. V lost 6 bases to trimming and J lost 3 bases, with 15 bases between them. CDR1 is MGHRA and CDR2 is YSYEKL in the germline V gene. In DNA form, the CDR3 reads TGCGCCAGCAGTTGGGGGACTGCCTTTGGAAACACCATATATTTT. Encoded protein: CASSWGTAFGNTIYF.

CDR3 sequence: CASSAGQAYEQYF. The DNA of the CDR3 is TGTGCCAGCAGCGCTGGACAGGCGTACGAGCAGTACTTC. This chain connects TRBV6-6 to TRBJ2-7; 7 positions match TRBD1. Germline values: CDR1 MNHNY, CDR2 SVGAGI (reference sequence). The V and J ends lost 6 bases and 4 bases, in that order; junction bases with no gene match: 6. This CDR3 spans 13 amino acids.

This clone has just one count. The chain employs TRBV5-6 and TRBJ2-7; D is unresolved. Trimming took off 2 bases at V and 3 bases at J, with 15 bases between the two ends. This CDR3 is built from 15 residues. Germline V gene lookup returns CDR1 SGHDT and CDR2 YYEEEE. The CDR3 spells CASSFRTGFGYEQYF. CDR3 sequence (DNA): TGTGCCAGCAGCTTCCGTACGGGTTTCGGCTACGAGCAGTACTTC.

This clone was seen just once. The chain recombines TRBV11-1 with TRBJ2-2, with a tentative D call TRBD1 (6 bases). V lost 6 bases and J lost 3, with 14 bases in between. The CDR3 runs to 15 residues. Germline V gene sequence: CDR1 SGHAT, CDR2 FQDESV (reference sequence). The CDR3 DNA follows: TGTGCCAGCAGGGGACAAGCCCAATACACCGGGGAGCTGTTTTTT. Translated: CASRGQAQYTGELFF.

The chain carries TRBV3-1 (or the pseudogene TRBV3-2) and TRBJ2-1, with 14 bases fitting TRBD2. V was clipped by 5 bases and J by 5 bases; unmatched bases: 14. This CDR3 region has 19 residues. Germline V CDR1 and CDR2: LGHDT, YNNKEL (reference sequence). The CDR3 sequence is CASSLREGLAGENNNEQFF. CDR3 nucleotides: TGTGCCAGCAGCTTAAGAGAGGGACTAGCGGGAGAAAATAACAATGAGCAGTTCTTC.

This sequence joins TRBV19 and TRBJ1-5; TRBD1 is a possible D gene (6 bases). The ends were cut back, 7 bases at V and 6 bases at J, with 16 bases in the middle. The CDR3 consists of 14 residues. Germline V lookup: CDR1 LNHDA, CDR2 SQIVND (reference sequence). Here the CDR3 reads CASMIQGIGQPQHF. In nucleotides, the CDR3 is TGTGCCAGTATGATACAGGGAATTGGTCAGCCCCAGCATTTT.

The gene calls are TRBV5-1 and TRBJ1-6; no clear D. Per germline, CDR1 SGHRS and CDR2 YFSETQ. This CDR3 is built from 15 residues. Between the trimmed V and J ends, which lost 4 bases and 0 bases, there was a span of 8 bases. The CDR3 region has the DNA TGCGCCAGCAGCCCTATGAGCTCCTATAATTCACCCCTCCACTTT. It is translated as CASSPMSSYNSPLHF.

The genes are TRBV5-4 and TRBJ2-3; 7 bases line up with TRBD2. CDR3 length: 16 amino acids. Germline CDR1 SGHNT, CDR2 YYREEE (reference sequence). The V segment lost 0 bases and the J segment 3 bases; nucleotides outside the gene matches: 7. CDR3 DNA sequence: TGTGCCAGCAGCTTGGCCGGCGGGAGTGTTACAGATACGCAGTATTTT. It is translated as CASSLAGGSVTDTQYF.

The chain is built from TRBV9 and TRBJ1-2, with D unclear. V shed 2 bases and J shed 1 base, with 6 bases lying between them. In germline, CDR1 is SGDLS, CDR2 YYNGEE. This CDR3 is 13 amino acids long. This chain's CDR3 is CASSVEGNYGYTF. CDR3 sequence (DNA): TGTGCCAGCAGCGTCGAGGGTAACTATGGCTACACCTTC.

This clone occurred a few times. This chain links TRBV7-9 with TRBJ1-2; 9 bases fit TRBD1. There are 15 residues in the CDR3. Trimming removed 4 bases from V and 8 bases from J; junction bases left unmatched: 11. CDR1 and CDR2 (germline): SEHNR, FQNEAQ (reference sequence). In nucleotides, the CDR3 is TGTGCCAGCAGCTCATCCGGGACAGGGACTCTAGGCTACACCTTC. It encodes CASSSSGTGTLGYTF.

This rearrangement joins TRBV10-3 to TRBJ1-2; no clear D. Trimming removed 10 bases from V and 1 base from J, with 19 bases in between. The CDR3 extends over 15 amino acids. Per the germline V gene, CDR1 is ENHRY and CDR2 is SYGVKD. CDR3 sequence: CATAAGSRDNYGYTF. The DNA for the CDR3 is TGTGCCACGGCGGCGGGCTCAAGGGATAACTATGGCTACACCTTC.

This clone appeared once. In the same sample, other DNA sequences code for this CDR3. The chain carries TRBV20-1 and TRBJ1-3; D is undetermined. Germline V gene lookup returns CDR1 DFQATT and CDR2 SNEGSKA (reference sequence). This CDR3 has 11 residues. Trimming removed 4 bases at V and 4 bases at J, with 5 bases between. The chain's CDR3 is CSATQGNTIYF. CDR3 nucleotide sequence: TGCAGTGCTACTCAGGGAAACACCATATATTTT.

The rearrangement uses TRBV19 and TRBJ2-1, with 10 nucleotides matching TRBD2. With V trimmed by 3 bases and J by 0 bases, 11 bases remained unmatched. Germline V lookup: CDR1 LNHDA, CDR2 SQIVND (reference sequence). This CDR3 comprises 19 residues. This CDR3 is CASSIILAGAISSYNEQFF. The CDR3 DNA reads as TGTGCCAGTAGTATTATCCTAGCGGGGGCTATAAGCTCCTACAATGAGCAGTTCTTC.

The chain uses TRBV10-2 and TRBJ1-1; no firm D call. V lost 6 bases and J 0 bases, leaving 5 bases between the germline ends. The CDR3 is 12 amino acids. Germline values: CDR1 WSHSY, CDR2 SAAADI. The CDR3 DNA sequence: TGCGCCAGCAGATCTATGAACACTGAAGCTTTCTTT. This gives the protein CASRSMNTEAFF.

V usage is TRBV7-8 and J usage is TRBJ2-3, with 11 positions matching TRBD2. The CDR3 runs 15 residues. V lost 4 bases, J lost 1 base, and 1 base stayed unmatched. CDR1 SGHVS and CDR2 FQNEAQ come from the germline V gene. CDR3: CASSSGLAGTDTQYF. CDR3 sequence (DNA): TGTGCCAGCAGCTCGGGACTAGCGGGCACAGATACGCAGTATTTT. Based on the CDR3 plus reference TRBV7-8 and TRBJ2-3, the full variable domain is GAGVSQSPRYKVAKRGQDVALRCDPISGHVSLFWYQQALGQGPEFLTYFQNEAQLDKSGLPSDRFFAERPEGSVSTLKIQRTQQEDSAVYLCASSSGLAGTDTQYFGPGTRLTVL.

CDR3: CASRVGVGHDFTEAFF. The CDR3 DNA sequence: TGTGCCAGCAGGGTAGGGGTGGGACACGATTTTACTGAAGCTTTCTTT. V usage is TRBV7-8 and J usage is TRBJ1-1; TRBD1 might be the D (6 bases). This CDR3 has 16 amino acids. V was pared by 6 bases and J by 5 bases, with 22 bases between. Germline assignment: CDR1 SGHVS and CDR2 FQNEAQ.

The rearrangement uses TRBV19 and TRBJ2-7, with 9 bases fitting TRBD2. V gave up 4 bases and J gave up 5 bases; unmatched junction bases: 6. The CDR3 is made up of 14 amino acids. Germline loops: CDR1 LNHDA, CDR2 SQIVND (reference sequence). The CDR3 DNA follows: TGTGCCAGTAGTAGACGAGCGGGGGGAAACGAGCAGTACTTC. Residues: CASSRRAGGNEQYF.

The chain is built from TRBV15 and TRBJ2-1; 8 nucleotides line up with TRBD1. The CDR3 runs to 16 residues. Per germline, CDR1 LNHNV and CDR2 YYDKDF (reference sequence). Trimming took 2 bases from V and 10 from J; bases not matched to a gene: 13. The DNA of the CDR3 is TGTGCCACCAGCAGACCGACAGGGGCCAGCCTTCGAGAGCAGTTCTTC. Its translation is CATSRPTGASLREQFF.

The chain has TRBV5-1 and TRBJ2-7, with 10 bases fitting TRBD1. CDR3 length: 14 amino acids. CDR1 and CDR2 (germline): SGHRS, YFSETQ. Trimming removed 3 bases from V and 5 bases from J; junction bases left unmatched: 5. The CDR3 DNA reads as TGCGCCAGCAGCTATGGACAGGGGGTACACGAGCAGTACTTC. Translating it yields CASSYGQGVHEQYF.